The 24 T cell receptor beta chains in this list originate from one sample, sequenced in a study of blood T cells in healthy people across ages (dated by TCRdb to the mid-2010s). The library was made by 5' RACE. A second PCR of about 7 to 12 cycles was performed with a sample-barcoded 5' primer and a J-beta primer mix. TCRdb reprocessed the public reads (quality trimming at Q25 with fastp, clone calling with MiXCR) and kept in-frame beta chains. Identical CDR3 protein sequences are pooled into one entry, listed with their most common genes and DNA. The sample contains 1.5 million to 2 million distinct CDR3 sequences, around 40% of them found a single time. The top ten constitute approximately 22% of the sample. Sequenced input: blood. The receptors derive from a human donor in good health.

The chain employs TRBV3-1 and TRBJ1-1, with 8 bases fitting TRBD1. The V gene's germline CDR1 is LGHDT and CDR2 YNNKEL (reference sequence). CDR3 size: 12 residues. After removal of 1 base from V and 13 bases from J, the junction contained 5 bases not matched to a gene. CDR3 DNA: TGTGCCAGCAGCCAAGGAGACAGGGGCGGTTTCTTT. Its protein is CASSQGDRGGFF. Full variable domain (missing parts from reference TRBV3-1 and TRBJ1-1): DTAVSQTPKYLVTQMGNDKSIKCEQNLGHDTMYWYKQDSKKFLKIMFSYNNKELIINETVPNRFSPKSPDKAHLNLHINSLELGDSAVYFCASSQGDRGGFFGQGTRLTVV.

V gene TRBV10-3 combines with J gene TRBJ2-3; D is uncertain. The V gene lost 3 bases and the J gene lost 8 bases, with 6 bases spanning the gap. The CDR3 is 11 amino acids. Germline V gene lookup returns CDR1 ENHRY and CDR2 SYGVKD. CDR3 nucleotides: TGTGCCATCAGTGATGCAGCTACGCAGTATTTT. It specifies CAISDAATQYF.

V gene TRBV9 combines with J gene TRBJ1-1; D is possibly TRBD1 (6 bases). CDR1 and CDR2 from the germline V gene are SGDLS and YYNGEE. Trimming left V 1 base short and J 3 bases short, with 7 bases between. The CDR3 is 13 amino acids. The CDR3 region is CASSVQGHTEAFF. In DNA form, the CDR3 reads TGTGCCAGCAGCGTACAGGGGCACACTGAAGCTTTCTTT.

This chain joins TRBV27 and TRBJ1-6, with D possibly matching TRBD1 (5 bases). Germline V gives CDR1 MNHEY, CDR2 SMNVEV (reference sequence). Trimming removed 5 bases from V and 1 base from J, with 24 bases in between. This CDR3 region has 20 residues. The DNA of the CDR3 is TGTGCCAGCAGTACGGGGCTTAGGGGATCTTATGAGTCCTATAATTCACCCCTCCACTTT. It is translated as CASSTGLRGSYESYNSPLHF.

This chain connects TRBV5-1 to TRBJ2-1; perhaps TRBD1 as D (5 bases). This CDR3 contains 16 residues. The germline V and J ends were trimmed by 3 bases and 0 bases, with 13 bases remaining between them. The V gene's germline CDR1 is SGHRS and CDR2 YFSETQ. This CDR3 is CASSSRQSGSYNEQFF. CDR3 nucleotides: TGCGCCAGCAGCTCGCGACAGTCCGGCTCCTACAATGAGCAGTTCTTC.

This clonotype showed up just a few times. The V gene is TRBV27, the J gene TRBJ2-5; TRBD2 is a possible D gene (6 bases). Between the trimmed V and J ends, which lost 4 bases and 7 bases, there was a span of 22 bases. The CDR3 sequence is 16 residues long. Per germline, CDR1 MNHEY and CDR2 SMNVEV (reference sequence). The CDR3 loop reads CASSWVSGLLIGTQYF. The CDR3, as DNA: TGTGCCAGCAGTTGGGTTAGCGGTCTCCTGATCGGGACCCAGTACTTC.

V usage is TRBV7-9 and J usage is TRBJ2-2; weak D call: TRBD2 (6 bases). Looked up from germline, CDR1 is SEHNR and CDR2 is FQNEAQ (reference sequence). Trimming cost V 4 bases and J 3 bases, with 9 bases left between them. This CDR3 contains 14 residues. The CDR3 DNA is TGTGCCAGCAGCTACAGGAGGGACACCGGGGAGCTGTTTTTT. It specifies CASSYRRDTGELFF.

The CDR3 spells CASSSDREVNNEQFF. In DNA, the CDR3 is TGTGCCAGCAGCTCTGACAGGGAGGTTAACAATGAGCAGTTCTTC. This rearrangement joins TRBV28 to TRBJ2-1; D is perhaps TRBD1 (7 bases). The CDR3 totals 15 residues. Trimming removed 6 bases at V and 5 bases at J, with 17 bases between. Per the germline V gene, CDR1 is MDHEN and CDR2 is SYDVKM.

V and J are TRBV3-1 and TRBJ2-3; D possibly corresponds to TRBD2 (6 bases). V was pared by 6 bases and J by 1 base, with 14 bases between. CDR3 length: 15 amino acids. Germline values: CDR1 LGHDT, CDR2 YNNKEL (reference sequence). This CDR3 reads CASSSTPGGTDTQYF. CDR3 DNA: TGTGCCAGCAGTTCAACCCCGGGGGGCACAGATACGCAGTATTTT.

The chain joins TRBV4-2 to TRBJ1-1; D unclear. Germline CDR1 LGHNA, CDR2 YNFKEQ. V was clipped by 0 bases and J by 2 bases, with 13 bases between them. CDR3 length: 16 amino acids. The CDR3 sequence: CASSQEAEILNTEAFF. CDR3 in DNA: TGTGCCAGCAGCCAAGAGGCGGAGATCCTAAACACTGAAGCTTTCTTT.

This chain joins TRBV7-9 and TRBJ1-2; 7 positions agree with TRBD1. V shed 5 bases and J 6 bases; nucleotides not matched to a gene: 9. Germline CDR1 SEHNR, CDR2 FQNEAQ (reference sequence). The CDR3 extends over 14 amino acids. CDR3 DNA sequence: TGTGCCAGCAGCCAATCCGGGACAGTTGATGGCTACACCTTC. Amino acid sequence: CASSQSGTVDGYTF.

This chain joins TRBV7-2 and TRBJ2-7, with D uncertain. Judging by the DNA end, TRBJ2-5 fits better; the J call may be wrong. CDR3 size: 14 residues. Germline V gene sequence: CDR1 SGHTA, CDR2 FQGNSA. The CDR3 reads CASSLGFRAETQYF. The DNA of the CDR3 is TGTGCCAGCAGCTTAGGCTTTCGCGCGGAGACCCAGTACTTC.

The gene calls are TRBV7-2 and TRBJ2-4; the match to TRBD1 covers 7 bases. The CDR3 runs to 15 residues. Losses at the gene ends were 0 bases for V and 8 bases for J; bases not matched to a gene: 7. Germline V CDR1 and CDR2: SGHTA, FQGNSA. The CDR3 sequence: CASSLATGITHIQYF. CDR3 in DNA: TGTGCCAGCAGCTTAGCGACAGGGATTACACACATTCAGTACTTC.

The V gene is TRBV28, the J gene TRBJ1-1; tentatively, D is TRBD1 (5 bases). V gave up 7 bases and J gave up 7 bases, with 10 bases separating them. The CDR3 extends over 11 amino acids. Germline values: CDR1 MDHEN, CDR2 SYDVKM. This CDR3 reads CASNWDGEAFF. DNA for the CDR3: TGTGCCAGCAACTGGGACGGTGAAGCTTTCTTT. Full variable domain (outside the CDR3, taken from reference TRBV28 and TRBJ1-1): DVKVTQSSRYLVKRTGEKVFLECVQDMDHENMFWYRQDPGLGLRLIYFSYDVKMKEKGDIPEGYSVSREKKERFSLILESASTNQTSMYLCASNWDGEAFFGQGTRLTVV.

This chain connects TRBV11-2 to TRBJ1-4; D may be TRBD1 (6 bases). The CDR3 extends over 14 amino acids. Germline CDR1 and CDR2: SGHAT and FQNNGV. V dropped 2 bases and J dropped 8 bases, with 12 bases sitting between them. CDR3 in DNA: TGTGCCAGCAGCTTAAGGGGGACCCAAGAAAAACTGTTTTTT. Residues: CASSLRGTQEKLFF. The full variable domain, in which reference TRBV11-2 and TRBJ1-4 provide the parts outside the CDR3, is EAGVAQSPRYKIIEKRQSVAFWCNPISGHATLYWYQQILGQGPKLLIQFQNNGVVDDSQLPKDRFSAERLKGVDSTLKIQPAKLEDSAVYLCASSLRGTQEKLFFGSGTQLSVL.

This chain joins TRBV10-3 and TRBJ2-5; 10 bases align to TRBD2. Germline V lookup: CDR1 ENHRY, CDR2 SYGVKD. This CDR3 is 15 amino acids long. Trimming at V came to 11 bases and at J to 4 bases, leaving 13 bases not matched to a gene. In nucleotides, the CDR3 is TGTGCCGCCGGGGGACTAGCGAATTCGGGAGAGACCCAGTACTTC. Translating gives CAAGGLANSGETQYF.

This clonotype has more than one count but fewer than ten. This chain connects TRBV12-3 or TRBV12-4 to TRBJ1-6, with D unresolved. Trimming took off 7 bases at V and 7 bases at J, with 14 bases between the two ends. The CDR3 has 14 residues. The CDR3 sequence: CASTFGFRNSPLHF. The CDR3 bases are TGTGCCAGCACCTTCGGGTTCCGGAATTCACCCCTCCACTTT.

V and J are TRBV12-3 or TRBV12-4 and TRBJ2-7; 7 bases are shared with TRBD2. The CDR3 is made up of 15 amino acids. V dropped 4 bases and J dropped 2; count of bases not matched to a gene: 8. In nucleotides, the CDR3 is TGTGCCAGCAGTTCTTATGGCGGGGGAGCCTACGAGCAGTACTTC. It specifies CASSSYGGGAYEQYF.

The chain employs TRBV20-1 and TRBJ2-3; TRBD2 matches at 14 bases. The J segment lost 8 bases and the V segment lost 4 bases, leaving 14 bases of the junction unmatched. Germline V gene sequence: CDR1 DFQATT, CDR2 SNEGSKA (reference sequence). The CDR3 totals 17 residues. CDR3 coding DNA: TGCAGTGCTAACGGACTAGCGGGGGGCCACGCGGGTTTTACGCAGTATTTT. The encoded protein is CSANGLAGGHAGFTQYF.

The chain employs TRBV10-3 and TRBJ2-2, with D possibly being TRBD1 or TRBD2 (6 bases each). The CDR3 length is 13 residues. Trimming shortened V by 7 bases and J by 5 bases, and 11 bases separated the two germline ends. Germline V CDR1 and CDR2: ENHRY, SYGVKD. In DNA form, the CDR3 reads TGTGCCATCAACCTAGGGGGGACCGGGGAGCTGTTTTTT. Its protein is CAINLGGTGELFF.

The genes are TRBV28 and TRBJ2-1; D uncertain. The V gene's germline CDR1 is MDHEN and CDR2 SYDVKM. The V gene lost 3 bases and the J gene lost 6 bases, with 21 bases spanning the gap. CDR3 length: 17 amino acids. The CDR3 sequence is CASSFRSKSILCNEQFF. The CDR3 DNA follows: TGTGCCAGCAGTTTCAGATCCAAGTCTATACTTTGCAATGAGCAGTTCTTC.

This rearrangement joins TRBV2 to TRBJ2-6; TRBD1 is a possible D gene (5 bases). This CDR3 has 15 amino acids. V was cut by 7 bases and J by 0 bases, with 10 bases left in between. CDR1 and CDR2 from the germline V gene are SNHLY and FYNNEI. The DNA for the CDR3 is TGTGCCAGCAAGTTAACAGGCTCTGGGGCCAACGTCCTGACTTTC. Translating gives CASKLTGSGANVLTF. Full variable domain (outside the CDR3, taken from reference TRBV2 and TRBJ2-6): EPEVTQTPSHQVTQMGQEVILRCVPISNHLYFYWYRQILGQKVEFLVSFYNNEISEKSEIFDDQFSVERPDGSNFTLKIRSTKLEDSAMYFCASKLTGSGANVLTFGAGSRLTVL.

Ten or more counts support this clonotype. The CDR3 is CASRLRDRDEQFF. The CDR3 nucleotides are TGTGCCAGCAGACTCCGGGACAGGGATGAGCAGTTCTTC. The chain recombines TRBV12-3 or TRBV12-4 with TRBJ2-1, with TRBD1 identical over 9 bases. This CDR3 spans 13 amino acids. J lost 8 bases, V lost 6 bases, and 5 bases had no gene match.

This clonotype has only a few counts. CDR3 nucleotide sequence: TGTGCCAGCAGTTTTCAGCCGACTGGGGCTATCTACGAGCAGTACTTC. Residues: CASSFQPTGAIYEQYF. The chain carries TRBV27 and TRBJ2-4; D perhaps matches TRBD1 (5 bases). With the DNA end fitting TRBJ2-7 better, the J assignment may be wrong. This CDR3 is built from 16 residues. Germline loops: CDR1 MNHEY, CDR2 SMNVEV (reference sequence).